A selection of T cell receptor beta chains follows, all from one sample in a study of T cell repertoires in cytomegalovirus infection. TCRdb ran MiXCR on the reads and lists one entry per CDR3 protein. The sample consists of approximately 170,000 distinct CDR3 sequences, more than 15% of them appearing once. Sample: CD8+ T cells from PBMCs. Receptors were obtained from a human donor in good health (CMV status not recorded). Some clones in this sample may be carry-over from other donors' samples. Each CDR3 is given with its conserved first and last residue. Each record gives: CDR3 length, J gene, V gene, CDR3 protein.

15,TRBJ1-2,TRBV12-3/TRBV12-4,CASSYLGHLPYGYTF
19,TRBJ1-1,TRBV14,CASSHSGQGAILVNTEAFF
14,TRBJ2-2,TRBV6-2/TRBV6-3,CASSYGGPTGELFF
15,TRBJ2-5,TRBV25-1,CASSERLAGAETQYF
17,TRBJ2-5,TRBV20-1,CSARDLSGSSEGRTQYF
13,TRBJ2-1,TRBV20-1,CSANSASYNEQFF
16,TRBJ2-3,TRBV27,CASSPWLAGSTDTQYF
20,TRBJ2-1,TRBV28,CASTSPANPPSGWTYNEQFF
15,TRBJ2-7,TRBV5-5,CASSLVAGEEYEQYF
20,TRBJ2-1,TRBV6-2/TRBV6-3,CASSSPRGEAGESSYNEQFF
15,TRBJ2-6,TRBV29-1,CSAAGQGEGANVLTF
14,TRBJ2-7,TRBV7-9,CASSLERERNEQYF
16,TRBJ1-3,TRBV9,CASSPRSTGSGNTIYF
11,TRBJ1-2,TRBV10-3,CAIRDPGGYTF
12,TRBJ2-1,TRBV6-4,CATRDSLNEQFF
17,TRBJ2-1,TRBV6-2/TRBV6-3,CASSRTGTSGGYNEQFF
15,TRBJ1-4,TRBV7-2,CASSPRDILHEKLFF
14,TRBJ2-1,TRBV4-1,CASSQGGGYGEQFF
15,TRBJ2-7,TRBV11-2,CASSLEGALSYEQYF
15,TRBJ2-1,TRBV5-4,CASSFASGPYNEQFF
15,TRBJ2-1,TRBV19,CASSIVAGVVNEQFF
11,TRBJ2-7,TRBV6-2/TRBV6-3,CASKGTNEQYF
14,TRBJ2-7,TRBV29-1,CSVEDLDRPYEQYF
13,TRBJ2-2,TRBV4-3,CASSQDDTGELFF